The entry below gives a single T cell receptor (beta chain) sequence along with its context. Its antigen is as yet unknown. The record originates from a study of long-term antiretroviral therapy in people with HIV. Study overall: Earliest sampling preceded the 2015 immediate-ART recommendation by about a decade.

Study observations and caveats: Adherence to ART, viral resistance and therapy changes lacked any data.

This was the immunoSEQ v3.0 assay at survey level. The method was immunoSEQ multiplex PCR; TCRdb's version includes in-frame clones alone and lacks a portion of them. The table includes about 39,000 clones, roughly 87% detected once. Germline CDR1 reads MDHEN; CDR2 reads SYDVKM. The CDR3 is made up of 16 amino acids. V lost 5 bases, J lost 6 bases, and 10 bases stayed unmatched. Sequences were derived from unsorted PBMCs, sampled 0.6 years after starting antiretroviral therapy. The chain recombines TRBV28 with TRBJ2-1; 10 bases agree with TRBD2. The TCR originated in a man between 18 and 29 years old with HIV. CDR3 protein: CASSPTLASGSNEQFF. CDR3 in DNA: TGTGCCAGCAGTCCAACCCTGGCTAGCGGGAGCAATGAGCAGTTCTTC.